The table lists the clone carrying this T cell receptor (beta chain) with a count of one. Its antigen is still unknown. This entry belongs to a study of T cell responses to AZD1222 COVID-19 vaccine. Generated by immunoSEQ multiplex PCR, the TCRdb table keeps only in-frame clones and is missing some. Here the sample spans approximately 140,000 clones, roughly nine tenths being singletons. Broader study findings: Spike-specific TCR breadth rose after two AZD1222 doses, and depth rose as well. Donors skewed white British and female; clonal diversity was possibly underestimated.

This CDR3 spans 15 amino acids. With 10 bases removed from V and 2 bases from J, the gap between germline ends came to 19 bases. The V gene's germline CDR1 is KGHDR and CDR2 SFDVKD. This TCR was recovered from an adult in good health. Specimen: peripheral blood, collected on day 0 of AZD1222 vaccination. The chain employs TRBV24-1 and TRBJ2-5, with D possibly matching TRBD1 (5 bases). The DNA of the CDR3 is TGTGCCACGACCAAGGTCACGGCAGGGCAAGAGACCCAGTACTTC. Translated: CATTKVTAGQETQYF.